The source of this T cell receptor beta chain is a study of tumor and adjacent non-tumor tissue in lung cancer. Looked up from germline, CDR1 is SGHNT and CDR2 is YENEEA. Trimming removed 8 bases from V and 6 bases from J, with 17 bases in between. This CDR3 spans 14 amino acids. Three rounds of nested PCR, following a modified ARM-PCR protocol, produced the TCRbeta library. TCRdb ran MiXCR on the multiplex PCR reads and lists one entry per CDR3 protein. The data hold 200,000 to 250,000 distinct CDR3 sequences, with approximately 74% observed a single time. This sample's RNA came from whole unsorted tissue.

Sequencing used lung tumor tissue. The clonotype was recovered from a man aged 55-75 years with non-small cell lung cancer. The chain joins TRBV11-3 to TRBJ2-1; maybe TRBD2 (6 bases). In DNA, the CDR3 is TGTGCCAGCCGTTTGGCGGGACCCGGCAATGAGCAGTTCTTC. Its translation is CASRLAGPGNEQFF.